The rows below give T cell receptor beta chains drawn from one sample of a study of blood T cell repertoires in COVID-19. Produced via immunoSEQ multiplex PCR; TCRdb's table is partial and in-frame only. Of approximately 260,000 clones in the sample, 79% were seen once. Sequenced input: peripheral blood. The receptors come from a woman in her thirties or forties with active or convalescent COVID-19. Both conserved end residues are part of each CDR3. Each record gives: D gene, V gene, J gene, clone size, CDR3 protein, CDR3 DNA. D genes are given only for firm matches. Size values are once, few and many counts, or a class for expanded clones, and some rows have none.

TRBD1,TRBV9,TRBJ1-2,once,CASSVATGVYGYTF,TGTGCCAGCAGCGTAGCTACAGGGGTCTATGGCTACACCTTC
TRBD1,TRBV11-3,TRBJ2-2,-,CASSLRQGSTGELFF,TGTGCCAGCAGCCTACGACAGGGGAGCACCGGGGAGCTGTTTTTT
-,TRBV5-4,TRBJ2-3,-,CASSGGGPDTQYF,TGTGCCAGCAGCGGCGGGGGCCCAGATACGCAGTATTTT
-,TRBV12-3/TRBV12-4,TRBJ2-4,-,CASSWDTDLQYF,TGTGCCAGCAGTTGGGACACCGATCTTCAGTACTTC
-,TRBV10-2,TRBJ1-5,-,CASNTNLGLPTPQHF,TGCGCCAGCAACACGAATCTGGGACTACCGACGCCCCAGCATTTT
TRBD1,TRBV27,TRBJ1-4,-,CASSTMRTGGMAQLFF,TGTGCCAGCAGCACGATGAGGACAGGGGGTATGGCGCAACTGTTTTTT
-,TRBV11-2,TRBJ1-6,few,CASSLDQTAGSSPLHF,TGTGCCAGCAGCTTAGATCAGACAGCGGGATCTTCACCCCTCCACTTT
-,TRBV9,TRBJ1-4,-,CASSVAGNYQHEKLFF,TGTGCCAGCAGCGTAGCAGGGAACTACCAGCATGAAAAACTGTTTTTT
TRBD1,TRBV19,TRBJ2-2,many,CASSTRTGWDGNTGELFF,TGTGCCAGTAGTACTCGGACAGGGTGGGATGGAAACACCGGGGAGCTGTTTTTT
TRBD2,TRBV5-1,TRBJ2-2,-,CASSLAVGAGVAGELFF,TGCGCCAGCAGCTTGGCCGTAGGAGCGGGGGTTGCCGGGGAGCTGTTTTTT
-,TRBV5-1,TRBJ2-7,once,CASSLVGGLLSYEQYF,TGCGCCAGCAGCTTGGTAGGGGGACTACTCTCCTACGAGCAGTACTTC
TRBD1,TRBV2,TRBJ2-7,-,CASKQGQGPYEQYF,TGTGCCAGCAAACAGGGACAGGGGCCTTACGAGCAGTACTTC
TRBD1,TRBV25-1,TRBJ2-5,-,CASSKQGVTQYF,TGTGCCAGCAGTAAACAGGGGGTAACCCAGTACTTC
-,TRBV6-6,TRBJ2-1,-,CATRDLGSYNEQFF,TGTGCCACCCGGGACTTGGGCTCCTACAATGAGCAGTTCTTC
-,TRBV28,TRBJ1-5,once,CASSLQGGGNQPQHF,TGTGCCAGCAGTTTACAGGGAGGGGGGAATCAGCCCCAGCATTTT
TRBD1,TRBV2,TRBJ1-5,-,CASSDRGRGSNQPQHF,TGTGCCAGCAGCGACAGGGGGCGGGGAAGCAATCAGCCCCAGCATTTT
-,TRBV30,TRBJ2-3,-,CAWSVGQGGPDTQYF,TGTGCCTGGAGTGTAGGACAGGGAGGGCCAGATACGCAGTATTTT
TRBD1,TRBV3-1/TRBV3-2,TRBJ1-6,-,CASSPPQGAAYNSPLHF,TGTGCCAGCAGCCCTCCACAGGGGGCGGCATATAATTCACCCCTCCACTTT
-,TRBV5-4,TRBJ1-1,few,CASSWDVQGRAEAFF,TGTGCCAGCAGCTGGGACGTACAGGGACGGGCTGAAGCTTTCTTT
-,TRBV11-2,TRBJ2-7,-,CASSLLRYEQYF,TGTGCCAGCAGCTTACTTCGGTACGAGCAGTACTTC
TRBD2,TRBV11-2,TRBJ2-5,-,CASSLGGSSGETQYF,TGTGCCAGCAGCTTAGGGGGGTCTAGCGGCGAGACCCAGTACTTC
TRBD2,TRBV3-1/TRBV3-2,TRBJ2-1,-,CASTGLAGLSPFF,TGTGCCAGCACTGGACTAGCGGGGCTTTCCCCTTTCTTC
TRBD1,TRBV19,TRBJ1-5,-,CASSFSPTGGQPQHF,TGTGCCAGTAGTTTCAGTCCGACAGGGGGTCAGCCCCAGCATTTT
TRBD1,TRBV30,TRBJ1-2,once,CAWTVIRDRALYGYTF,TGTGCCTGGACCGTAATCCGGGACAGGGCCCTCTATGGCTACACCTTC
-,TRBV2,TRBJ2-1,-,CASSESQYEQFF,TGTGCCAGCAGTGAATCACAGTATGAGCAGTTCTTC
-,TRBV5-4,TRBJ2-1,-,CASSLGLSIDEQFF,TGTGCCAGCAGCTTGGGATTATCTATTGATGAGCAGTTCTTC
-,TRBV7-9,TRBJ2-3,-,CASSPQATDTQYF,TGTGCCAGCAGTCCACAGGCCACAGATACGCAGTATTTT
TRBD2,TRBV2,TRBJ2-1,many,CASSDRITGGLKNEQFF,TGTGCCAGCAGTGATCGTATTACGGGGGGGTTGAAAAATGAGCAGTTCTTC
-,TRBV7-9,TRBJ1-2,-,CASSPYGRATSHYGYTF,TGTGCCAGCAGCCCATACGGCAGGGCAACATCGCACTATGGCTACACCTTC
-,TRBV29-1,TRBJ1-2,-,CSVEWQNYGYTF,TGCAGCGTTGAGTGGCAGAACTATGGCTACACCTTC
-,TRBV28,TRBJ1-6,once,CASSLAGIRDSPLHF,TGTGCCAGCAGTTTAGCGGGGATAAGAGATTCACCCCTCCACTTT
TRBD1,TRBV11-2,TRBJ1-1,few,CASSFGTGKNTEAFF,TGTGCCAGCAGCTTCGGGACAGGGAAGAACACTGAAGCTTTCTTT
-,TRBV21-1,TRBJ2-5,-,CASRSQRRWETQYF,TGTGCCAGCAGATCTCAGCGCCGTTGGGAGACCCAGTACTTC
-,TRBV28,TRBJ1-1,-,CASESTEAFF,TGTGCCAGCGAGAGCACTGAAGCTTTCTTT
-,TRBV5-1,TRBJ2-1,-,CASSFQEAYNEQFF,TGCGCCAGCAGCTTCCAGGAGGCCTACAATGAGCAGTTCTTC
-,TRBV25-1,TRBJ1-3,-,CASSDERRPQGTIYF,TGTGCCAGCAGTGACGAGAGGAGGCCCCAGGGGACCATATATTTT
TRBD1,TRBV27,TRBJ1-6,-,CASSSTSRGLNRSPLHF,TGTGCCAGCAGTTCCACCTCCAGGGGGCTGAATCGGTCACCCCTCCACTTT
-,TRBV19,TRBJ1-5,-,CASSSEGGNQPQHF,TGTGCCAGTAGTTCCGAGGGGGGCAATCAGCCCCAGCATTTT
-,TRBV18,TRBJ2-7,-,CASSPPNRYMEGEQYF,TGTGCCAGCTCACCACCCAACAGGTACATGGAGGGCGAGCAGTACTTC
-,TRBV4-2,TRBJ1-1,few,CASSHDLGGEAFF,TGTGCCAGCAGCCACGATCTGGGGGGTGAAGCTTTCTTT
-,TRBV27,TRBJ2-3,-,CASSLTGPPTDTQYF,TGTGCCAGCAGTTTGACAGGACCGCCCACAGATACGCAGTATTTT
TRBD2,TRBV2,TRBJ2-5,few,CASRGGQETQYF,TGTGCCAGCAGGGGGGGGCAAGAGACCCAGTACTTC
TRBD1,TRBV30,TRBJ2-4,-,CAWNQQGGLAKNIQYF,TGTGCCTGGAACCAACAGGGGGGACTGGCCAAAAACATTCAGTACTTC
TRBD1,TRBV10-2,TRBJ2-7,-,CASTGTGGAYEQYF,TGCGCCAGCACCGGGACAGGGGGCGCCTACGAGCAGTACTTC
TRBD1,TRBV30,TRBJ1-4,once,CAWGQGFEKLFF,TGTGCCTGGGGACAGGGGTTTGAAAAACTGTTTTTT
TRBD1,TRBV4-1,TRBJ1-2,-,CASSQVQGAHYGYTF,TGCGCCAGCAGCCAAGTTCAGGGGGCGCACTATGGCTACACCTTC
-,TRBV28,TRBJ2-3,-,CASSPIQGADTDTQYF,TGTGCCAGCAGTCCGATACAGGGAGCGGACACAGATACGCAGTATTTT
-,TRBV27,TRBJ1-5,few,CASSLSQGSNQPQHF,TGTGCCAGCAGTTTATCGCAGGGTTCTAATCAGCCCCAGCATTTT
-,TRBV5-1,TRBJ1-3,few,CASSLDGAGNTIYF,TGCGCCAGCAGCTTGGATGGAGCTGGAAACACCATATATTTT
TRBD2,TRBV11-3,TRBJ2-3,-,CASSLGLAGGTDTQYF,TGTGCCAGCAGCCTAGGACTAGCGGGGGGCACAGATACGCAGTATTTT
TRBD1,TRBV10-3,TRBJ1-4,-,CAIRDRANEKLFF,TGTGCCATCAGGGACAGGGCGAATGAAAAACTGTTTTTT
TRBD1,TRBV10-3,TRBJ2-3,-,CAISRTGENTDTQYF,TGTGCCATCAGTCGGACAGGAGAAAACACAGATACGCAGTATTTT
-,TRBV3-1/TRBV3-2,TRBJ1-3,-,CASSPEAFSGNTIYF,TGTGCCAGCAGCCCGGAGGCGTTCTCTGGAAACACCATATATTTT
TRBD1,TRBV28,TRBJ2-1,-,CASLEGTGGNEQFF,TGTGCCAGCCTCGAAGGGACAGGGGGCAATGAGCAGTTCTTC
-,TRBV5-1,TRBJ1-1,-,CASWQGLLNTEAFF,TGCGCCAGCTGGCAGGGTCTATTGAACACTGAAGCTTTCTTT